The 8 T cell receptor beta chains below all came from one sample that was sequenced in a study of blood T cell repertoires in COVID-19. TCRdb keeps only in-frame clones here, not all; method: immunoSEQ multiplex PCR. The sample includes roughly 50,000 clones, around 84% of them seen just once. Input material: peripheral blood. The source is a human donor in a cohort sampled during active COVID-19.

This clone was seen a handful of times. The J gene is TRBJ1-5, the V gene TRBV28, with TRBD1 identical over 8 bases. Germline values: CDR1 MDHEN, CDR2 SYDVKM. Unmatched junction bases numbered 6, after V lost 5 bases and J lost 6 bases. The CDR3 runs to 14 residues. The CDR3 here is CASSVYRGSQPQHF. The CDR3 coding sequence is TGTGCCAGCAGTGTATACAGGGGGAGTCAGCCCCAGCATTTT.

This clone was recorded a few times. The chain is built from TRBV5-4 and TRBJ1-3; no definite D call. The CDR3 is 14 amino acids. With 0 bases removed from V and 2 bases from J, the gap between germline ends came to 6 bases. Germline V gene sequence: CDR1 SGHNT, CDR2 YYREEE (reference sequence). The CDR3, as DNA: TGTGCCAGCAGCTTGGGCAGGCCTGGAAACACCATATATTTT. Its protein is CASSLGRPGNTIYF.

The chain combines TRBV11-1 with TRBJ1-2; 7 bases agree with TRBD1. CDR1 SGHAT and CDR2 FQDESV come from the germline V gene (reference sequence). This CDR3 spans 13 amino acids. Germline trimming cut 5 bases from V and 4 bases from J; bases unmatched to any gene: 4. Written as DNA, the CDR3 is TGTGCCAGCAGCCCTGGGACAGCCTATGGCTACACCTTC. Its translation is CASSPGTAYGYTF.

This chain links TRBV2 with TRBJ1-4; TRBD1 matches at 8 bases. Trimming cost V 7 bases and J 7 bases; bases outside gene matches: 11. Germline V CDR1 and CDR2: SNHLY, FYNNEI. The CDR3 length is 15 residues. CDR3 loop: CASKNGQGAGEKLFF. The CDR3 bases are TGTGCCAGCAAAAACGGGCAGGGGGCCGGTGAAAAACTGTTTTTT.

CDR3 residues: CASTPEIGGLREAFF. CDR3 DNA: TGTGCCAGTACCCCGGAGATAGGCGGACTGCGAGAAGCTTTCTTT. V usage is TRBV19 and J usage is TRBJ1-1, with no clear D. CDR1 LNHDA and CDR2 SQIVND come from the germline V gene (reference sequence). The CDR3 length is 15 residues. The V end was cut by 7 bases, the J end by 8 bases, with 23 bases between.

This chain connects TRBV3-1 (or the pseudogene TRBV3-2) to TRBJ2-5, with 7 bases fitting TRBD2. The CDR3 contains 14 residues. With 4 bases clipped from V and 3 bases from J, the junction kept 5 bases outside the gene matches. Looked up from germline, CDR1 is LGHDT and CDR2 is YNNKEL (reference sequence). CDR3 residues: CASSPLSGKETQYF. CDR3 sequence (DNA): TGTGCCAGCAGCCCCTTGAGCGGGAAAGAGACCCAGTACTTC.

This rearrangement joins TRBV29-1 to TRBJ1-1; TRBD1 matches at 8 bases. The trim removed 7 bases at V and 1 base at J, leaving 8 bases unmatched. CDR1 SQVTM and CDR2 ANQGSEA come from the germline V gene. The CDR3 runs 14 residues. The CDR3 here is CSADPGTGNTEAFF. The CDR3 DNA sequence: TGCAGCGCCGACCCAGGGACAGGGAACACTGAAGCTTTCTTT.

The V and J genes are TRBV2 and TRBJ2-3; TRBD2 matches at 10 bases. This CDR3 is built from 16 residues. The junction had 10 bases not matched to a gene; V was cut back by 7 bases and J by 3 bases. Per the germline V gene, CDR1 is SNHLY and CDR2 is FYNNEI. CDR3 protein: CASKEGASGRTDTQYF. The CDR3 nucleotides are TGTGCCAGCAAGGAAGGGGCTAGCGGGAGAACAGATACGCAGTATTTT.